Listed below are T cell receptor beta chains from one sample, sequenced in a study of early stage breast cancer tumors. Produced via immunoSEQ multiplex PCR; TCRdb's table is partial and in-frame only. The sample includes about 30,000 clones, approximately 76% of them seen just once. Sequencing was carried out using blood. Source of these receptors: a person between 50 and 60 years old with breast cancer. Both conserved end residues are part of each CDR3. The order of the fields is J gene, V gene, D gene, clone size, CDR3 DNA, CDR3 protein. A D gene is named only where the DNA matches it firmly. Only some rows state a clone size, as once, few, many or a class for expanded clones.

j_call: TRBJ1-4; v_call: TRBV2; d_call: NA; clone_size: NA; cdr3_nt: TGTGCCAGCAACGGGGACGTAGGTGAAAAACTGTTTTTT; cdr3_aa: CASNGDVGEKLFF
j_call: TRBJ2-7; v_call: TRBV14; d_call: TRBD1; clone_size: few; cdr3_nt: TGTGCCAGCAGCTCCAGGACAGGGAATACCTACGAGCAGTACTTC; cdr3_aa: CASSSRTGNTYEQYF
j_call: TRBJ1-2; v_call: TRBV9; d_call: NA; clone_size: NA; cdr3_nt: TGTGCCAGCAGCGTGGCTCGGCGGGGCTACACCTTC; cdr3_aa: CASSVARRGYTF
j_call: TRBJ2-2; v_call: TRBV7-3; d_call: TRBD1; clone_size: NA; cdr3_nt: TGTGCCAGCAGCTTGCGTATACAGGGGGCATCGACCGGGGAGCTGTTTTTT; cdr3_aa: CASSLRIQGASTGELFF
j_call: TRBJ1-1; v_call: TRBV7-9; d_call: NA; clone_size: few; cdr3_nt: TGTGCCAGCAGCTTCAGTCAGAACACTGAAGCTTTCTTT; cdr3_aa: CASSFSQNTEAFF
j_call: TRBJ1-2; v_call: TRBV18; d_call: NA; clone_size: few; cdr3_nt: TGTGCCAGCTCACCAGCGGGACGCGATGGCTACACCTTC; cdr3_aa: CASSPAGRDGYTF
j_call: TRBJ1-2; v_call: TRBV7-2; d_call: NA; clone_size: NA; cdr3_nt: TGTGCCAGCAGCCTAAGGAGCTATGGCTACACCTTC; cdr3_aa: CASSLRSYGYTF
j_call: TRBJ1-5; v_call: TRBV6-1; d_call: TRBD1; clone_size: NA; cdr3_nt: TGTGCCAGCAGTGAAACAGGGGATTGGGGGCAGCCCCAGCATTTT; cdr3_aa: CASSETGDWGQPQHF
j_call: TRBJ2-7; v_call: TRBV20-1; d_call: NA; clone_size: NA; cdr3_nt: TGCAGTGCTTCCAGGGTGAGGGAGCAGTACTTC; cdr3_aa: CSASRVREQYF
j_call: TRBJ2-3; v_call: TRBV7-8; d_call: TRBD2; clone_size: NA; cdr3_nt: TGTGCCAGCAGCTTACCAGCGGGAGGGCCAGATACGCAGTATTTT; cdr3_aa: CASSLPAGGPDTQYF
j_call: TRBJ2-3; v_call: TRBV9; d_call: TRBD2; clone_size: few; cdr3_nt: TGTGCCAGCAGTGTGACTAGCGGGAATCCAGATACGCAGTATTTT; cdr3_aa: CASSVTSGNPDTQYF
j_call: TRBJ1-4; v_call: TRBV6-5; d_call: NA; clone_size: NA; cdr3_nt: TGTGCCAGCACAGACCGGTTTGAAAAACTGTTTTTT; cdr3_aa: CASTDRFEKLFF
j_call: TRBJ2-3; v_call: TRBV7-9; d_call: TRBD2; clone_size: few; cdr3_nt: TGTGCCAGCAGCTGGGAGCGGGAAGTTCGTACGCAGTATTTT; cdr3_aa: CASSWEREVRTQYF
j_call: TRBJ1-2; v_call: TRBV5-5; d_call: TRBD1; clone_size: NA; cdr3_nt: TGTGCCAGCACCGGGCGGGGGACAGGGGGCTATGGCTACACCTTC; cdr3_aa: CASTGRGTGGYGYTF
j_call: TRBJ1-5; v_call: TRBV5-1; d_call: NA; clone_size: NA; cdr3_nt: TGCGCCAGCAGCTTGCAGGGAATGGGCAATCAGCCCCAGCATTTT; cdr3_aa: CASSLQGMGNQPQHF
j_call: TRBJ2-4; v_call: TRBV9; d_call: TRBD1; clone_size: NA; cdr3_nt: TGTGCCAGCGGCGGACAGGGCAAAAACATTCAGTACTTC; cdr3_aa: CASGGQGKNIQYF
j_call: TRBJ1-4; v_call: TRBV9; d_call: NA; clone_size: NA; cdr3_nt: TGTGCCAGCAGCGTAGGGACGGCAACTAATGAAAAACTGTTTTTT; cdr3_aa: CASSVGTATNEKLFF
j_call: TRBJ2-7; v_call: TRBV27; d_call: NA; clone_size: NA; cdr3_nt: TGTGCCAGCAGTTCCCCAACCTTGGGGGTCCACGAGCAGTACTTC; cdr3_aa: CASSSPTLGVHEQYF
j_call: TRBJ2-7; v_call: TRBV7-9; d_call: NA; clone_size: NA; cdr3_nt: TGTGCCAGCAGCTACTATCAGGGCATGCTCCACGAGCAGTACTTC; cdr3_aa: CASSYYQGMLHEQYF
j_call: TRBJ1-1; v_call: TRBV4-1; d_call: NA; clone_size: NA; cdr3_nt: TGCGCCAGCAGCCAAGATAGTTACACTGAAGCTTTCTTT; cdr3_aa: CASSQDSYTEAFF
j_call: TRBJ1-2; v_call: TRBV2; d_call: NA; clone_size: NA; cdr3_nt: TGTGCCAGCAGCTTCCCCCAAGGGGGGGGCTACACCTTC; cdr3_aa: CASSFPQGGGYTF
j_call: TRBJ2-5; v_call: TRBV19; d_call: NA; clone_size: few; cdr3_nt: TGTGCCAGTAGTACGTGGGGCGCAGGAGGTATACAAGAGACCCAGTACTTC; cdr3_aa: CASSTWGAGGIQETQYF
j_call: TRBJ2-1; v_call: TRBV5-1; d_call: TRBD2; clone_size: NA; cdr3_nt: TGCGCCAGCAGCTCCTCACTAGCGATATCGATGAATGAGCAGTTCTTC; cdr3_aa: CASSSSLAISMNEQFF
j_call: TRBJ1-4; v_call: TRBV5-1; d_call: NA; clone_size: NA; cdr3_nt: TGCGCCAGCAGCTTGTTGGGGGCGGGAAATGAAAAACTGTTTTTT; cdr3_aa: CASSLLGAGNEKLFF
j_call: TRBJ1-3; v_call: TRBV2; d_call: NA; clone_size: many; cdr3_nt: TGTGCCAGCAGCCTAGGACTCAACTCTGGAAACACCATATATTTT; cdr3_aa: CASSLGLNSGNTIYF
j_call: TRBJ2-1; v_call: TRBV5-1; d_call: TRBD2; clone_size: NA; cdr3_nt: TGCGCCAGCAGCCCGGTCGTAGCGGGAGTTGGCAATGAGCAGTTCTTC; cdr3_aa: CASSPVVAGVGNEQFF
j_call: TRBJ1-1; v_call: TRBV19; d_call: NA; clone_size: NA; cdr3_nt: TGTGCCAGTAGTATGAAGGAACGGAGAACTGAAGCTTTCTTT; cdr3_aa: CASSMKERRTEAFF
j_call: TRBJ2-7; v_call: TRBV11-1; d_call: TRBD2; clone_size: NA; cdr3_nt: TGTGCCAGCAGCCAATCTTCTAGCGGGACGAGGTACGAGCAGTACTTC; cdr3_aa: CASSQSSSGTRYEQYF
j_call: TRBJ1-1; v_call: TRBV5-1; d_call: NA; clone_size: NA; cdr3_nt: TGCGCCAGCAGCTGGGGCGGGGCAGCGAACACTGAAGCTTTCTTT; cdr3_aa: CASSWGGAANTEAFF
j_call: TRBJ2-3; v_call: TRBV19; d_call: TRBD2; clone_size: NA; cdr3_nt: TGTGCCAGTAGTACTCAAGCGGGGACAGATACGCAGTATTTT; cdr3_aa: CASSTQAGTDTQYF
j_call: TRBJ1-4; v_call: TRBV14; d_call: NA; clone_size: NA; cdr3_nt: TGTGCCAGCAGCCAAGACCCCACTTACCAAGCGTATGAAAAACTGTTTTTT; cdr3_aa: CASSQDPTYQAYEKLFF
j_call: TRBJ2-7; v_call: TRBV25-1; d_call: NA; clone_size: NA; cdr3_nt: TGTGCCAGCAGTGAATGGTCCTACGAGCAGTACTTC; cdr3_aa: CASSEWSYEQYF
j_call: TRBJ1-1; v_call: TRBV5-1; d_call: NA; clone_size: NA; cdr3_nt: TGCGCCAGCAGCTTGGGCCCCAATAGTAAGGCTGAAGCTTTCTTT; cdr3_aa: CASSLGPNSKAEAFF
j_call: TRBJ1-4; v_call: TRBV19; d_call: NA; clone_size: NA; cdr3_nt: TGTGCCAGTAGTATAGGGGAGTTCGGGCGCGTGGCTAATGAAAAACTGTTTTTT; cdr3_aa: CASSIGEFGRVANEKLFF
j_call: TRBJ2-5; v_call: TRBV28; d_call: NA; clone_size: few; cdr3_nt: TGTGCCAGCAACCAGGCAGGGGCAGAGACCCAGTACTTC; cdr3_aa: CASNQAGAETQYF
j_call: TRBJ2-1; v_call: TRBV28; d_call: TRBD2; clone_size: NA; cdr3_nt: TGTGCCAGCAGTTCACTTATAGCGGGATCCTACAATGAGCAGTTCTTC; cdr3_aa: CASSSLIAGSYNEQFF
j_call: TRBJ2-2; v_call: TRBV5-6; d_call: NA; clone_size: few; cdr3_nt: TGTGCCAGCAGCTTCCTGACTACGAACACCGGGGAGCTGTTTTTT; cdr3_aa: CASSFLTTNTGELFF
j_call: TRBJ2-2; v_call: TRBV25-1; d_call: NA; clone_size: NA; cdr3_nt: TGTGCCAGCAGCCTCATGGGTTATTCGGCCGGGGAGCTGTTTTTT; cdr3_aa: CASSLMGYSAGELFF
j_call: TRBJ2-1; v_call: TRBV11-2; d_call: TRBD2; clone_size: NA; cdr3_nt: TGTGCCAGCAGTCGACAGCGGGAGGGAGGGAATGAGCAGTTCTTC; cdr3_aa: CASSRQREGGNEQFF
j_call: TRBJ1-1; v_call: TRBV7-2; d_call: NA; clone_size: NA; cdr3_nt: TGTGCCAGCAGCTTACGGATGAACACTGAAGCTTTCTTT; cdr3_aa: CASSLRMNTEAFF
j_call: TRBJ2-7; v_call: TRBV6-5; d_call: NA; clone_size: few; cdr3_nt: TGTGCCAGCAGTTACTCTCGCGAGCAGTACTTC; cdr3_aa: CASSYSREQYF
j_call: TRBJ2-1; v_call: TRBV30; d_call: NA; clone_size: NA; cdr3_nt: TGTGCCTGGAGTGTCTTTAGCGCTAACAATGAGCAGTTCTTC; cdr3_aa: CAWSVFSANNEQFF
j_call: TRBJ2-7; v_call: TRBV4-1; d_call: NA; clone_size: few; cdr3_nt: TGCGCCAGCAGCCAAAGCTCCTACGAGCAGTACTTC; cdr3_aa: CASSQSSYEQYF
j_call: TRBJ2-1; v_call: TRBV7-9; d_call: NA; clone_size: few; cdr3_nt: TGTGCCAGCAGCTTCGGGACTCGATTAGTCCACGAGCAGTTCTTC; cdr3_aa: CASSFGTRLVHEQFF
j_call: TRBJ2-7; v_call: TRBV4-1; d_call: TRBD2; clone_size: NA; cdr3_nt: TGCGCCAGCAGCCAAGAACGAGCTGGCGGGAGGAAAGGAAACGGCGAGCAGTACTTC; cdr3_aa: CASSQERAGGRKGNGEQYF
j_call: TRBJ2-3; v_call: TRBV7-9; d_call: NA; clone_size: few; cdr3_nt: TGTGCCAGCAGCTTATTGTACGATACGCAGTATTTT; cdr3_aa: CASSLLYDTQYF
j_call: TRBJ2-4; v_call: TRBV5-4; d_call: NA; clone_size: NA; cdr3_nt: TGTGCCAGCAGCTTGGGGGACTCCTTAGCCAAAAACATTCAGTACTTC; cdr3_aa: CASSLGDSLAKNIQYF
j_call: TRBJ1-5; v_call: TRBV2; d_call: NA; clone_size: few; cdr3_nt: TGTGCCAGCAGTGAAGCGCCTCTACCGACCGAGCCCCAGCATTTT; cdr3_aa: CASSEAPLPTEPQHF
j_call: TRBJ2-5; v_call: TRBV18; d_call: NA; clone_size: NA; cdr3_nt: TGTGCCAGCTCACCAGACGGAGGGAGGGAGACCCAGTACTTC; cdr3_aa: CASSPDGGRETQYF
j_call: TRBJ2-1; v_call: TRBV2; d_call: NA; clone_size: NA; cdr3_nt: TGTGCCAGCAGTGACGAGCTTTCGGGCAATGAGCAGTTCTTC; cdr3_aa: CASSDELSGNEQFF
j_call: TRBJ2-3; v_call: TRBV11-2; d_call: NA; clone_size: NA; cdr3_nt: TGTGCCAGCAGCTTACGACAACCCGGAGATACGCAGTATTTT; cdr3_aa: CASSLRQPGDTQYF
j_call: TRBJ1-2; v_call: TRBV10-3; d_call: NA; clone_size: once; cdr3_nt: TGTGCCATCAGCCGGACGGGGAACTATGGCTACACCTTC; cdr3_aa: CAISRTGNYGYTF
j_call: TRBJ2-7; v_call: TRBV9; d_call: TRBD2; clone_size: NA; cdr3_nt: TGTGCCAGCAGCGTAGTAGCGGGGGATACCTACGAGCAGTACTTC; cdr3_aa: CASSVVAGDTYEQYF
j_call: TRBJ1-5; v_call: TRBV5-4; d_call: NA; clone_size: NA; cdr3_nt: TGTGCCAGCAGCTTGGCACCCAATAGCAATCAGCCCCAGCATTTT; cdr3_aa: CASSLAPNSNQPQHF
j_call: TRBJ2-7; v_call: TRBV4-1; d_call: TRBD1; clone_size: few; cdr3_nt: TGCGCCAGCAGCCCGGGGACAGGTGGCAAATACGAGCAGTACTTC; cdr3_aa: CASSPGTGGKYEQYF
j_call: TRBJ1-5; v_call: TRBV9; d_call: TRBD1; clone_size: once; cdr3_nt: TGTGCCAGCAGCTCGGACAGGGAAGGCAATCAGCCCCAGCATTTT; cdr3_aa: CASSSDREGNQPQHF
j_call: TRBJ2-7; v_call: TRBV5-5; d_call: NA; clone_size: once; cdr3_nt: TGTGCCAGCAGCTTTCTCGGACACCTGACCTACGAGCAGTACTTC; cdr3_aa: CASSFLGHLTYEQYF
j_call: TRBJ2-5; v_call: TRBV11-2; d_call: NA; clone_size: NA; cdr3_nt: TGTGCCAGCAGCTTAGATGCTAGGGGTGCGGCCCAGTACTTC; cdr3_aa: CASSLDARGAAQYF